This TCR beta chain was captured by sequencing in a study of T cell responses to AZD1222 COVID-19 vaccine. Findings of the study overall: Among those given AZD1222, only six or seven were seropositive at baseline.

Clones were read by immunoSEQ multiplex PCR, and TCRdb kept only the in-frame ones, dropping some. The profile shows about 94,000 clones, 85% of them singletons. This clone was detected once. Its antigen is undetermined. The CDR3 spans 15 residues. J was trimmed by 3 bases and V by 4 bases; bases with no gene match: 8. Germline CDR1 reads ENHRY; CDR2 reads SYGVKD. The source was peripheral blood, collected 28 days after the second AZD1222 dose. The rearrangement joins TRBV10-3 to TRBJ2-7; TRBD2 aligns across 8 bases. The sequence derives from an adult who received the AZD1222 COVID-19 vaccine. The CDR3 region has the DNA TGTGCCATCAGTGTTGGTGGGACTAGGATCTACGAGCAGTACTTC. It translates to CAISVGGTRIYEQYF.